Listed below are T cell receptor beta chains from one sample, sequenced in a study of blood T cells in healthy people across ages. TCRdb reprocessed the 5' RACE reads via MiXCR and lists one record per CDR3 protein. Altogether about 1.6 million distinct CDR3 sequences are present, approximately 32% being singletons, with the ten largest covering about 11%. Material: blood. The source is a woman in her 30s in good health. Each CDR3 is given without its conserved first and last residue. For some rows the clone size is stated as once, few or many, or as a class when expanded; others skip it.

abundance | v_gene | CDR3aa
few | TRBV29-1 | SAARGYGYGYT
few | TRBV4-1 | ASSQGGPYSNTGELF
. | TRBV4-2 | ASSQDTGGGNTEAF
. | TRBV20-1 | SAEVAQLRGTNTEAF
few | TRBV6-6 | ASSQAGRGYGYT
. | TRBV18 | ASSPLKVPETQY
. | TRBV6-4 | ASSVRTGLNQPQH
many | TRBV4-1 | ASSQGTGTSGPYEQY
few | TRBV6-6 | ASSLGQGRDNQPQH
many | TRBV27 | ASIVRSAEGKETQY
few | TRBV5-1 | ASSLRHPSGGYT
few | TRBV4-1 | ASSQGWIGPEEQY
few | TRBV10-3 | AISEQNLQGWEQF
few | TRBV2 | ASSRDNDSYEQY
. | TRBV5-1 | ASSSNGQGVIEAF
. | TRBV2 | ASSEAGVGSYEQY
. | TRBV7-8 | ASGLSGTGLTYEQY
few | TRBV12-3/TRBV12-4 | ASSFGGGRDEQF
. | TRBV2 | ASDKDREENEQY
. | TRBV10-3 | AISVGRGTRNTEAF
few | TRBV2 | AGETAYEQY
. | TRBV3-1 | ASSQDGGGRRVLY
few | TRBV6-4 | ASSDEAGPYNERF
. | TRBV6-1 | ASRVREEQY
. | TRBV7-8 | ASSARIPNYGYI
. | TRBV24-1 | TTSDSRGYNEQF
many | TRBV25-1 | ASSVPGHPSDGYT
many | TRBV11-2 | ASSLVEGGYEQY